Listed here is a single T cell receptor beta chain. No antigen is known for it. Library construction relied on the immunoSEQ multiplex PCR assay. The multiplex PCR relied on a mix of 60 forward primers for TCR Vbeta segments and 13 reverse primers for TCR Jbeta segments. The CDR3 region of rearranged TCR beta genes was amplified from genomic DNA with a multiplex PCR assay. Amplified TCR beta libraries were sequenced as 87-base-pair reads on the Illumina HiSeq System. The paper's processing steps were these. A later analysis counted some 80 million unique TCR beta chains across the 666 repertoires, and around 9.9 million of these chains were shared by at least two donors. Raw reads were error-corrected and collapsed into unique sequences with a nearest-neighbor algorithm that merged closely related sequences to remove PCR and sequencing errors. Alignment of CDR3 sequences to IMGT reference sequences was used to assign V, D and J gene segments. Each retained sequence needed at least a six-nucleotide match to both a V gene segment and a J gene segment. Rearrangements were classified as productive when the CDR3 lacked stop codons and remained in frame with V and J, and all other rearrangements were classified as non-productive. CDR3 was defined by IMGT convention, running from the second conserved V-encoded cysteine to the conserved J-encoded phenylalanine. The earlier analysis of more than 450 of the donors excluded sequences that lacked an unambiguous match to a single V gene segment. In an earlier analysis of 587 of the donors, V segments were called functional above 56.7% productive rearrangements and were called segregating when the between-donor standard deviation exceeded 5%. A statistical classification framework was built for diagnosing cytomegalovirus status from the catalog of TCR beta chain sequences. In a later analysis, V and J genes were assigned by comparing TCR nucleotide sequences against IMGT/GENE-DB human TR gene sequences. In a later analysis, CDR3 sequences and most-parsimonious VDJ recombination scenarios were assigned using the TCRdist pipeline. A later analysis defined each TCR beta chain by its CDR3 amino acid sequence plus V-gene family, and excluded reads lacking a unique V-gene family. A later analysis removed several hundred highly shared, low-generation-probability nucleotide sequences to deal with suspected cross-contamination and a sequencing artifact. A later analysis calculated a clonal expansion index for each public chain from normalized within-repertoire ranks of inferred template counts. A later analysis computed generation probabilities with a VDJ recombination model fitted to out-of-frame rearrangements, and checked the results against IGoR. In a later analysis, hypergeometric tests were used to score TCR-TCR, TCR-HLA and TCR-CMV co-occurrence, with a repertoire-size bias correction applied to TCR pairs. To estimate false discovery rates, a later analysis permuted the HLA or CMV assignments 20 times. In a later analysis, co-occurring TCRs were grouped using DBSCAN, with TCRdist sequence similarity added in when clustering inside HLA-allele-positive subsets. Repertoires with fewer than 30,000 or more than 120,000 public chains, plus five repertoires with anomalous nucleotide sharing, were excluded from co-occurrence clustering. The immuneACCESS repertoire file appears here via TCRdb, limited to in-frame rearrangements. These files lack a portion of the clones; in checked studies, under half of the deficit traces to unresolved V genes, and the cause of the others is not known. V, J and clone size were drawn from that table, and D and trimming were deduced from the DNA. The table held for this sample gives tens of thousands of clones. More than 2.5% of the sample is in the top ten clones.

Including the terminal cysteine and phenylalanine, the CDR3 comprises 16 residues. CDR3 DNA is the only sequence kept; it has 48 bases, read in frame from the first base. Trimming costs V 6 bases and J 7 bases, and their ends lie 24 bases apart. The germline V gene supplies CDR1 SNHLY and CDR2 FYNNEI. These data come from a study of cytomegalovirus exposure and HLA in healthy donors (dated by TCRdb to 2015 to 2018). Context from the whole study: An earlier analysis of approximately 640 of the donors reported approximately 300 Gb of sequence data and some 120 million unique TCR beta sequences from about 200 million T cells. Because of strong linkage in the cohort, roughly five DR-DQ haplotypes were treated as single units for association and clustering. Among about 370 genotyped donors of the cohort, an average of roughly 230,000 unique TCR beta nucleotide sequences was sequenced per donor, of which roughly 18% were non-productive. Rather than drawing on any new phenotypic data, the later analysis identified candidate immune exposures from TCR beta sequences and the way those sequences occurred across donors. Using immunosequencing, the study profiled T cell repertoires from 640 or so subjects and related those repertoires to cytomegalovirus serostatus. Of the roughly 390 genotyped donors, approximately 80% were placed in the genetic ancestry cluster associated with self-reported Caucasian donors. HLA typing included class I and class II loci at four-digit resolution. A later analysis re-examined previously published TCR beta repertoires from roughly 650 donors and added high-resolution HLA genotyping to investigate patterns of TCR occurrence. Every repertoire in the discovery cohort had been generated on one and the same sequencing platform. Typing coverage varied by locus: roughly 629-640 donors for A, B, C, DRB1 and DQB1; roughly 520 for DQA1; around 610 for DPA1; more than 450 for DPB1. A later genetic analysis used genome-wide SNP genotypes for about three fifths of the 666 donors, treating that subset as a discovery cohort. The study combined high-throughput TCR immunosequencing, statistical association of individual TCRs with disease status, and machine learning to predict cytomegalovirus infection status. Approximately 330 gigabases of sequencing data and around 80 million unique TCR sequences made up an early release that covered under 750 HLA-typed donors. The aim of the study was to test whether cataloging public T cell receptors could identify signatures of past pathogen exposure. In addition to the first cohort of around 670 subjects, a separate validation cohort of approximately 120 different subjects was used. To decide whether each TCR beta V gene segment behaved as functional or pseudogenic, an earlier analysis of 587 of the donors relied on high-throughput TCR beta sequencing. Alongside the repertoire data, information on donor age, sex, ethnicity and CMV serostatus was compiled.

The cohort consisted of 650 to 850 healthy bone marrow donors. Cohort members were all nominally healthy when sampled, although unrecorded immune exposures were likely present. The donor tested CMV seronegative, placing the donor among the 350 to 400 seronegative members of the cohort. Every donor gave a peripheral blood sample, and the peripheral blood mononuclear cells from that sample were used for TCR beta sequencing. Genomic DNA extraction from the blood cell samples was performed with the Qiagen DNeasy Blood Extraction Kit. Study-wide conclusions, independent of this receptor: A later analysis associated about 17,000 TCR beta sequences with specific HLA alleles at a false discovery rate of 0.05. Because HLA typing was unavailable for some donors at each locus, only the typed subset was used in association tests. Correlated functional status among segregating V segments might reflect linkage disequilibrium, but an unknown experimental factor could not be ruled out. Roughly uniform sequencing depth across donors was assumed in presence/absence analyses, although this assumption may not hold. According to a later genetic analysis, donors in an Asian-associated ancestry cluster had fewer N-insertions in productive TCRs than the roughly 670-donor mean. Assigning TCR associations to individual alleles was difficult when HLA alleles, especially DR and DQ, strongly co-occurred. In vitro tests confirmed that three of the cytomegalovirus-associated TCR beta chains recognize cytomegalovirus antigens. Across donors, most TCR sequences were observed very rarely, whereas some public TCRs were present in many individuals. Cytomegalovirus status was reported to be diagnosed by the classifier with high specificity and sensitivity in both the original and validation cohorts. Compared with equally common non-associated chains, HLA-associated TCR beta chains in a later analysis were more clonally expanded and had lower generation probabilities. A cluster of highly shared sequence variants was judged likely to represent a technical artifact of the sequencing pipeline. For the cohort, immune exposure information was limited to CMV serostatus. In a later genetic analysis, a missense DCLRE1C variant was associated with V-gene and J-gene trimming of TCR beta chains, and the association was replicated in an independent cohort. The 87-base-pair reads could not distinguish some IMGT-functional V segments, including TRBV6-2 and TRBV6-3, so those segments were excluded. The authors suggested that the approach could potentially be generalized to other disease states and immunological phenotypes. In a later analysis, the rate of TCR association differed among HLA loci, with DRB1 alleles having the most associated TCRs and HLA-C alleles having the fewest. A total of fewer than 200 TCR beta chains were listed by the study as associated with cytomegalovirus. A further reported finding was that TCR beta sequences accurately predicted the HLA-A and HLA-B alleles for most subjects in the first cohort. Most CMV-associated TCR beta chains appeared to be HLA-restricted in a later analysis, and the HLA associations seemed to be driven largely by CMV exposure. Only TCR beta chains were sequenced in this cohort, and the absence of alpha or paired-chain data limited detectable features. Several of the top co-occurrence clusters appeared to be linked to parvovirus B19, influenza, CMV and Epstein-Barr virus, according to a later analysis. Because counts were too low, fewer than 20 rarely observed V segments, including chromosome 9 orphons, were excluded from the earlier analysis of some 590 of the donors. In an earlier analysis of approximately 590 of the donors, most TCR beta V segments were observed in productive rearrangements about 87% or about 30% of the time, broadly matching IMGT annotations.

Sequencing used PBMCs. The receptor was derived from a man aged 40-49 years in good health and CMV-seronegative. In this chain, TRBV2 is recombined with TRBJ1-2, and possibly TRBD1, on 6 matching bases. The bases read TGTGCCAGCAGAGGGAGAAGGACAGTGTTTCAGGGTGGCTACACCTTC. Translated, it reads CASRGRRTVFQGGYTF. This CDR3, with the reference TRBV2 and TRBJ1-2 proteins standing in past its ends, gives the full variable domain EPEVTQTPSHQVTQMGQEVILRCVPISNHLYFYWYRQILGQKVEFLVSFYNNEISEKSEIFDDQFSVERPDGSNFTLKIRSTKLEDSAMYFCASRGRRTVFQGGYTFGSGTRLTVV.